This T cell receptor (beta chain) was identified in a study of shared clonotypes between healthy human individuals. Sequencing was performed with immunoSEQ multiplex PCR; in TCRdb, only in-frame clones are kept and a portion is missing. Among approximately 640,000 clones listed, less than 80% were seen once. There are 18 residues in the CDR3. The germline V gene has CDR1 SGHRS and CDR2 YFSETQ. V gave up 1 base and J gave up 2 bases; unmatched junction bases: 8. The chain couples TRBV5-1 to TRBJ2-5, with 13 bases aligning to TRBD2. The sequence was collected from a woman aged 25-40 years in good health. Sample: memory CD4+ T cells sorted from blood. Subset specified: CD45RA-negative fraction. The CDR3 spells CASSLRTSGRFIQETQYF. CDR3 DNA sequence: TGCGCCAGCAGCTTGAGGACTAGCGGGAGATTCATTCAAGAGACCCAGTACTTC.